This T cell receptor (beta chain) was captured by sequencing in a study of control samples from healthy donors and cancer patients. The CDR3 covers 12 residues. The junction had 2 bases not matched to a gene; V was cut back by 7 bases and J by 3 bases. Germline CDR1 is SQVTM and CDR2 is ANQGSEA. Sequencing was performed with immunoSEQ multiplex PCR; in TCRdb, only in-frame clones are kept and a portion is missing. Here the sample spans roughly 130,000 clones, less than 90% being singletons. This clone was detected a few times. The sample was blood. V gene TRBV29-1 combines with J gene TRBJ1-2; 10 bases fit TRBD1. The clonotype comes from a woman in her twenties or thirties in good health. This chain's CDR3 is CSGGQGDYGYTF. In DNA, the CDR3 is TGCAGCGGTGGACAGGGGGACTATGGCTACACCTTC. Drawing the rest from reference TRBV29-1 and TRBJ1-2, the complete variable domain is SAVISQKPSRDICQRGTSLTIQCQVDSQVTMMFWYRQQPGQSLTLIATANQGSEATYESGFVIDKFPISRPNLTFSTLTVSNMSPEDSSIYLCSGGQGDYGYTFGSGTRLTVV.